These 23 T cell receptor beta chains were sequenced from one sample in a study of blood T cell repertoires in COVID-19. This table comes from immunoSEQ multiplex PCR, and its TCRdb copy is limited to in-frame clones, with some not included. Among 75,000 to 100,000 clones listed, 80% to 90% were seen once. Input material: peripheral blood. The receptors stem from a woman of 80 years or more with acute or convalescent COVID-19.

The CDR3 DNA follows: TGTGCCAGCAGTTCCTACAGGGTAGCCTACGAGCAGTACTTC. The encoded protein is CASSSYRVAYEQYF. The gene calls are TRBV27 and TRBJ2-7; D perhaps matches TRBD1 (6 bases). V lost 4 bases and J lost 2, with 12 bases in between. The CDR3 runs to 14 residues. Per the germline V gene, CDR1 is MNHEY and CDR2 is SMNVEV (reference sequence).

The chain employs TRBV24-1 and TRBJ2-5; D call uncertain. The CDR3 contains 12 residues. V lost 1 base and J lost 4, with 3 bases in between. Germline V gene lookup returns CDR1 KGHDR and CDR2 SFDVKD. Here the CDR3 DNA reads TGTGCCACCAGTGATTTCTTAGAGACCCAGTACTTC. Encoded protein: CATSDFLETQYF.

The gene calls are TRBV5-1 and TRBJ1-2; TRBD1 might be the D (5 bases). The CDR3 has 14 residues. V was shortened by 0 bases and J by 9 bases, with 15 bases between the two germline ends. CDR1 and CDR2 (germline): SGHRS, YFSETQ. CDR3 sequence reads: CASSLETGGESYTF. CDR3 coding DNA: TGCGCCAGCAGCTTGGAGACCGGGGGAGAGAGCTACACCTTC.

The CDR3 spells CASSPRKWGNEKLFF. The CDR3 region has the DNA TGTGCCAGCAGTCCCCGTAAGTGGGGCAATGAAAAACTGTTTTTT. The chain uses TRBV27 and TRBJ1-4; D is perhaps TRBD1 (5 bases). Trimming removed 5 bases from V and 5 bases from J, with 15 bases in between. The CDR3 spans 15 residues. Germline-derived CDR1 and CDR2 are MNHEY and SMNVEV (reference sequence).

The chain employs TRBV2 and TRBJ2-7, with D possibly being TRBD2 (5 bases). The V and J ends lost 4 bases and 7 bases respectively, with 14 bases between them. From germline, CDR1 is SNHLY and CDR2 FYNNEI. The CDR3 runs 13 residues. The DNA for the CDR3 is TGTGCCAGCAGTGTTGCCGGGATGCAGGAGCAGTACTTC. It codes for CASSVAGMQEQYF.

This clone was seen once. The rearrangement joins TRBV3-1 (or the pseudogene TRBV3-2) to TRBJ1-1, with TRBD1 matching over 9 bases. V was clipped by 4 bases and J by 4 bases; unmatched bases: 4. The CDR3 is made up of 14 amino acids. Germline assignment: CDR1 LGHDT and CDR2 YNNKEL (reference sequence). CDR3 in DNA: TGTGCCAGCAGCCCCACAGGGGGCCTCACTGAAGCTTTCTTT. Its protein is CASSPTGGLTEAFF.

This clone was seen a single time. V and J are TRBV18 and TRBJ2-3; TRBD2 matches 9 bases. This CDR3 has 15 amino acids. The germline gives CDR1 KGHSH, CDR2 LQKENI. V gave up 3 bases and J gave up 6 bases; unmatched junction bases: 7. This CDR3 reads CASSPGSGGRDTQYF. The CDR3 DNA sequence: TGTGCCAGCTCACCCGGTAGCGGGGGACGGGATACGCAGTATTTT.

The chain couples TRBV6-5 to TRBJ1-1; D gene unclear. The CDR3 consists of 13 residues. Trimming took 0 bases from V and 3 from J, leaving 5 bases between them. CDR1 MNHEY and CDR2 SVGAGI come from the germline V gene. The CDR3 spells CASSYSSDTEAFF. Written as DNA, the CDR3 is TGTGCCAGCAGTTACTCCTCAGACACTGAAGCTTTCTTT.

The rearrangement links TRBV2 to TRBJ1-1; TRBD1 is a possible D gene (6 bases). The ends were cut back, 8 bases at V and 1 base at J, with 11 bases in the middle. This CDR3 spans 13 amino acids. Germline CDR1 and CDR2: SNHLY and FYNNEI. DNA for the CDR3: TGTGCCAGCGCCAGGGGTTGGAACACTGAAGCTTTCTTT. Translated, it gives CASARGWNTEAFF.

The chain combines TRBV27 with TRBJ2-7; 11 bases fit TRBD1. V shed 5 bases and J 4 bases; nucleotides not matched to a gene: 7. From germline, CDR1 is MNHEY and CDR2 SMNVEV (reference sequence). The CDR3 consists of 15 residues. The CDR3 nucleotides read TGTGCCAGCAGTGTCGCTCGGGACAGGGGGTACGAGCAGTACTTC. It is translated as CASSVARDRGYEQYF.

The rearrangement links TRBV5-8 to TRBJ1-2; 9 nucleotides agree with TRBD1. In germline, CDR1 is SGHTS, CDR2 YDEGEE. The junction had 9 bases not matched to a gene; V was cut back by 4 bases and J by 5 bases. This CDR3 has 15 amino acids. The CDR3 reads CASSRRDRVTYGYTF. CDR3 nucleotides: TGTGCCAGCAGCCGCCGGGACAGGGTTACGTATGGCTACACCTTC.

This chain joins TRBV6-5 and TRBJ1-1; tentative D call: TRBD1 (5 bases). From germline, CDR1 is MNHEY and CDR2 SVGAGI. This CDR3 is 13 amino acids long. With 4 bases removed from V and 7 bases from J, the gap between germline ends came to 13 bases. The CDR3, as DNA: TGTGCCAGCAGTTCAACCAGGGATATTGAAGCTTTCTTT. Translation gives CASSSTRDIEAFF.

V usage is TRBV7-9 and J usage is TRBJ1-2; no firm D call. V dropped 0 bases and J dropped 0 bases, with 5 bases sitting between them. The CDR3 spans 14 residues. CDR1 SEHNR and CDR2 FQNEAQ come from the germline V gene (reference sequence). CDR3 DNA: TGTGCCAGCAGCTTAGCGGGAGCTAACTATGGCTACACCTTC. Its translation is CASSLAGANYGYTF.

The chain uses TRBV19 and TRBJ1-2; maybe TRBD1 (5 bases). Trimming took off 2 bases at V and 6 bases at J, with 19 bases between the two ends. This CDR3 has 16 residues. CDR1 and CDR2 from the germline V gene are LNHDA and SQIVND (reference sequence). CDR3 in DNA: TGTGCCAGTAGTATACCCCCCCCGCAGGGTTTGGATGGCTACACCTTC. Its translation: CASSIPPPQGLDGYTF.

The chain has TRBV11-1 and TRBJ1-2; D gene ambiguous. The germline V gene has CDR1 SGHAT and CDR2 FQDESV (reference sequence). Trimming left V 3 bases short and J 10 bases short, with 15 bases between. The CDR3 is 13 amino acids. The CDR3 bases are TGTGCCAGCAGCTTTAGTCCCCGGCTAGCCTACACCTTC. It codes for CASSFSPRLAYTF.

The rearrangement joins TRBV5-1 to TRBJ1-2; D is unresolved. The V end lost 2 bases, the J end lost 0 bases, and 8 bases lay between the germline ends. Per germline, CDR1 SGHRS and CDR2 YFSETQ. The CDR3 length is 14 residues. The CDR3: CASSLAISNYGYTF. CDR3 bases: TGCGCCAGCAGCTTAGCCATCTCTAACTATGGCTACACCTTC. The full variable domain, rest sourced from reference TRBV5-1 and TRBJ1-2, is KAGVTQTPRYLIKTRGQQVTLSCSPISGHRSVSWYQQTPGQGLQFLFEYFSETQRNKGNFPGRFSGRQFSNSRSEMNVSTLELGDSALYLCASSLAISNYGYTFGSGTRLTVV.

This chain links TRBV7-9 with TRBJ1-2; no definite D call. Germline CDR1 is SEHNR and CDR2 is FQNEAQ (reference sequence). This CDR3 has 16 residues. V shed 2 bases and J shed 2 bases, with 15 bases lying between them. Here the CDR3 reads CASSLWSVTSNYGYTF. The CDR3, as DNA: TGTGCCAGCAGCTTATGGTCGGTTACTTCAAACTATGGCTACACCTTC.

The gene calls are TRBV28 and TRBJ2-1; 14 nucleotides match TRBD2. The trim removed 5 bases at V and 5 bases at J, leaving 5 bases unmatched. Germline assignment: CDR1 MDHEN and CDR2 SYDVKM. This CDR3 has 16 residues. The CDR3 DNA follows: TGTGCCAGCAGTAGACCGGGACTAGCGGGGGACAATGAGCAGTTCTTC. It is translated as CASSRPGLAGDNEQFF.

The gene calls are TRBV3-1 (or the pseudogene TRBV3-2) and TRBJ1-1; a possible D gene is TRBD1 (5 bases). CDR1 is LGHDT, CDR2 YNNKEL, per germline (reference sequence). This CDR3 contains 14 residues. V was trimmed by 4 bases and J by 2 bases, leaving 11 bases between them. The CDR3 DNA is TGTGCCAGCAGCCGTGAGCAGGGTAACACTGAAGCTTTCTTT. It encodes CASSREQGNTEAFF.

The chain joins TRBV6-5 to TRBJ1-2; D is perhaps TRBD1 (5 bases). This CDR3 has 16 residues. The V and J ends lost 3 bases and 7 bases respectively, with 21 bases between them. The germline CDR1 and CDR2 sequences are MNHEY and SVGAGI. The CDR3 loop reads CASSYRRGSSTVGYTF. The CDR3 DNA is TGTGCCAGCAGTTATAGAAGGGGATCGAGCACGGTTGGCTACACCTTC.

The genes are TRBV11-3 and TRBJ1-6; D is unclear. Germline V gene sequence: CDR1 SGHNT, CDR2 YENEEA. The germline V and J ends were trimmed by 7 bases and 7 bases, with 8 bases remaining between them. This CDR3 contains 12 residues. DNA of the CDR3: TGTGCCAGCACGACACCCAATTCACCCCTCCACTTT. It codes for CASTTPNSPLHF. Based on the CDR3 plus reference TRBV11-3 and TRBJ1-6, the full variable domain is EAGVVQSPRYKIIEKKQPVAFWCNPISGHNTLYWYLQNLGQGPELLIRYENEEAVDDSQLPKDRFSAERLKGVDSTLKIQPAELGDSAVYLCASTTPNSPLHFGNGTRLTVT.

The CDR3 nucleotides are TGTGCCAGCAGCCAAGAGGGCAGAGAGCAGTACTTC. It is translated as CASSQEGREQYF. This sequence joins TRBV3-1 (or the pseudogene TRBV3-2) and TRBJ2-7; D unresolved. The CDR3 consists of 12 residues. V was trimmed by 0 bases and J by 7 bases, leaving 7 bases between them. Germline CDR1 reads LGHDT; CDR2 reads YNNKEL (reference sequence).

The V gene is TRBV11-3, the J gene TRBJ1-6, with a possible D match to TRBD1 (5 bases). The ends were cut back, 5 bases at V and 5 bases at J, with 13 bases in the middle. The CDR3 has 15 amino acids. CDR1 is SGHNT and CDR2 is YENEEA in the germline V gene. As DNA, the CDR3 is TGTGCCAGCAGCCGTAGGGGCGCGAATAATTCACCCCTCCACTTT. It encodes CASSRRGANNSPLHF.